Presented here are 10 T cell receptor beta chains from one specimen sequenced in a study of metastatic and nonmetastatic thyroid tumors. Thyroid surgery had not been preceded by any treatment in any patient. From the PCR reads, TCRdb re-called clones with MiXCR. The table has tens of thousands of clones, about 15% seen once. Specimen: tumor tissue. These receptors originate from a female donor with papillary thyroid cancer or a benign thyroid nodule (not recorded which). Some clones in this sample may be carry-over from other donors' samples.

Ten or more counts support this clone. The genes are TRBV7-9 and TRBJ2-7; maybe TRBD2 (5 bases). The CDR3 consists of 13 residues. CDR1 SEHNR and CDR2 FQNEAQ come from the germline V gene (reference sequence). Trimming cost V 5 bases and J 3 bases, with 11 bases left between them. The CDR3 nucleotides are TGTGCCAGCAGCCCCGCGGGCAACTACGAGCAGTACTTC. Its translation is CASSPAGNYEQYF. Complete variable domain (other parts from reference TRBV7-9 and TRBJ2-7): DTGVSQNPRHKITKRGQNVTFRCDPISEHNRLYWYRQTLGQGPEFLTYFQNEAQLEKSRLLSDRFSAERPKGSFSTLEIQRTEQGDSAMYLCASSPAGNYEQYFGPGTRLTVT.

The sample holds many counts of this clone. The genes are TRBV20-1 and TRBJ1-1; a weak D match, TRBD1 (5 bases). Germline V gene sequence: CDR1 DFQATT, CDR2 SNEGSKA (reference sequence). The CDR3 covers 13 residues. Trimming shortened V by 5 bases and J by 5 bases, and 15 bases separated the two germline ends. The CDR3 DNA reads as TGCAGTGCTTCCCTATCTACAGGAACTGAAGCTTTCTTT. Protein: CSASLSTGTEAFF.

This clone has ten or more counts. The rearrangement joins TRBV29-1 to TRBJ2-5; 7 positions match TRBD2. The length of the CDR3 is 15 residues. With V trimmed by 7 bases and J by 5 bases, 16 bases remained unmatched. Germline lookup yields CDR1 SQVTM and CDR2 ANQGSEA. CDR3 sequence reads: CSGLSRVGGPETQYF. CDR3 sequence (DNA): TGCAGCGGGCTTAGTCGGGTGGGAGGGCCGGAGACCCAGTACTTC.

The sample holds many counts of this clone. The chain uses TRBV20-1 and TRBJ2-1; D call uncertain. Germline CDR1 is DFQATT and CDR2 is SNEGSKA (reference sequence). V was trimmed by 4 bases and J by 8 bases, leaving 9 bases between them. The CDR3 length is 11 residues. This chain's CDR3 is CSANFGHEQFF. For the CDR3, the DNA is TGCAGTGCTAATTTTGGGCATGAGCAGTTCTTC.

This clone was observed at least ten times. The CDR3 DNA reads TGTGCCAGCAGTGAGGTGCAGGGTACGGATGGCTACACCTTC. Amino acid sequence: CASSEVQGTDGYTF. The chain recombines TRBV2 with TRBJ1-2, with a tentative D call TRBD1 (5 bases). The ends were cut back, 3 bases at V and 6 bases at J, with 14 bases in the middle. The CDR3 is 14 amino acids. Germline V gene data show CDR1 as SNHLY and CDR2 as FYNNEI.

This clone was counted many times. The chain employs TRBV9 and TRBJ1-1; D gene ambiguous. Germline V gives CDR1 SGDLS, CDR2 YYNGEE. V was cut by 0 bases and J by 1 base, with 4 bases left in between. There are 13 residues in the CDR3. CDR3 in DNA: TGTGCCAGCAGCGTAGCCCCGAACACTGAAGCTTTCTTT. Encoded protein: CASSVAPNTEAFF. Combining the CDR3 with reference TRBV9 and TRBJ1-1 gives the whole variable domain DSGVTQTPKHLITATGQRVTLRCSPRSGDLSVYWYQQSLDQGLQFLIQYYNGEERAKGNILERFSAQQFPDLHSELNLSSLELGDSALYFCASSVAPNTEAFFGQGTRLTVV.

The V gene is TRBV6-1, the J gene TRBJ2-7, with a possible D match to TRBD2 (5 bases). Germline V lookup: CDR1 MNHNS, CDR2 SASEGT. With 8 bases removed from V and 0 bases from J, the gap between germline ends came to 14 bases. This CDR3 has 14 amino acids. The CDR3 region is CASSQAANSYEQYF. In DNA form, the CDR3 reads TGTGCCAGCTCCCAAGCGGCCAACTCCTACGAGCAGTACTTC.

The sample holds many counts of this clone. The chain joins TRBV20-1 to TRBJ2-1; D call uncertain. Germline loops: CDR1 DFQATT, CDR2 SNEGSKA (reference sequence). The V gene lost 6 bases and the J gene lost 5 bases, with 11 bases spanning the gap. The CDR3 spans 12 residues. CDR3 in amino acids: CSADADHNEQFF. The CDR3 DNA reads TGCAGTGCCGACGCGGACCACAATGAGCAGTTCTTC.

This clone was seen at least ten times. The genes are TRBV11-3 and TRBJ2-1, with TRBD1 identical over 11 bases. Trimming cost V 1 base and J 9 bases; bases outside gene matches: 2. The CDR3 runs 14 residues. Germline V gives CDR1 SGHNT, CDR2 YENEEA. Here the CDR3 DNA reads TGTGCCAGCAGCTTAGTCGGACAGGGGGCTGAGCAGTTCTTC. As protein: CASSLVGQGAEQFF.

This clone was recorded at least ten times. This CDR3 is CASRQDRNQPQHF. The CDR3, as DNA: TGTGCCAGCAGGCAGGACCGCAATCAGCCCCAGCATTTT. V is TRBV28 and J is TRBJ1-5; D remains ambiguous. The CDR3 covers 13 residues. Germline assignment: CDR1 MDHEN and CDR2 SYDVKM. V was clipped by 6 bases and J by 2 bases, with 8 bases between them.